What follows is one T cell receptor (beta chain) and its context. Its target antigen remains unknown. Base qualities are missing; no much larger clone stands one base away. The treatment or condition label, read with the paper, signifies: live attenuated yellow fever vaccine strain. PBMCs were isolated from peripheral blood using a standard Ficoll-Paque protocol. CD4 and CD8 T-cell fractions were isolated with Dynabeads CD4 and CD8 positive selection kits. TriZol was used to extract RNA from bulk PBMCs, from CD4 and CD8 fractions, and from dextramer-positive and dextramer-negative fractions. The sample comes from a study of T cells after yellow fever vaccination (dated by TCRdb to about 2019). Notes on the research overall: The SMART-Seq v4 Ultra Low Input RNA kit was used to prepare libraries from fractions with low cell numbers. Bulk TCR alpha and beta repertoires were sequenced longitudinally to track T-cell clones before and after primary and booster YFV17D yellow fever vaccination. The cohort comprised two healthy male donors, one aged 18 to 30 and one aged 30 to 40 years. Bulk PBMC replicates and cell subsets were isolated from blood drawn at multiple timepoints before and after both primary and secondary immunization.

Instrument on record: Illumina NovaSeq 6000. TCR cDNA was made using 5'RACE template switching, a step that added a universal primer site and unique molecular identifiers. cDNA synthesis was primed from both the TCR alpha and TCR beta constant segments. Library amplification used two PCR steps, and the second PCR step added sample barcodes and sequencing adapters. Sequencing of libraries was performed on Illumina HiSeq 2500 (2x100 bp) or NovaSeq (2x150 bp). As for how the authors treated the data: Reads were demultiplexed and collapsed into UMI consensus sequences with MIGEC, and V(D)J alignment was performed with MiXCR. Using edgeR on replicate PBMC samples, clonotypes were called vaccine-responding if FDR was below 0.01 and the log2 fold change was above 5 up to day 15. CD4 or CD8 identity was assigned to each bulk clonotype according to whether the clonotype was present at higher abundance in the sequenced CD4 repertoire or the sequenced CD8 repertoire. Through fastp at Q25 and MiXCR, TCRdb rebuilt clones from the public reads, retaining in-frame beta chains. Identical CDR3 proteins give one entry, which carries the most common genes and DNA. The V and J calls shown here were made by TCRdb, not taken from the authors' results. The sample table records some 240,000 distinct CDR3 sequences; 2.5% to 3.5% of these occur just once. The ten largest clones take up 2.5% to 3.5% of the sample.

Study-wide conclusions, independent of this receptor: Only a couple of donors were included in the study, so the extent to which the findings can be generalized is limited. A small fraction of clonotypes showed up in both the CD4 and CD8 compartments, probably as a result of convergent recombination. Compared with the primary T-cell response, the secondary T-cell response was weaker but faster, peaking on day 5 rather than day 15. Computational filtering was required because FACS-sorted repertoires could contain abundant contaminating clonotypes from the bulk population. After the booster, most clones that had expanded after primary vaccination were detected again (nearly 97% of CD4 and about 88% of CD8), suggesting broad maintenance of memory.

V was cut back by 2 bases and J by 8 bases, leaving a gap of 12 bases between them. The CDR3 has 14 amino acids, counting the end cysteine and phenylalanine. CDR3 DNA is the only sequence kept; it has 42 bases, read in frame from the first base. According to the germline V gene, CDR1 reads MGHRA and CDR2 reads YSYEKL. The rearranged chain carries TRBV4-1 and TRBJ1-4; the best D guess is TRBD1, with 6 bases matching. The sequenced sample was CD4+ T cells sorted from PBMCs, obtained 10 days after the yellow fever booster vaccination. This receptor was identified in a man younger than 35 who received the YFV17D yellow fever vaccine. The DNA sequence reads TGCGCCAGCAGCCAACTCCGACAGGCGGAAAAACTGTTTTTT. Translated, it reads CASSQLRQAEKLFF.